This T cell receptor (beta chain) was documented in a study of immune characterization of retroperitoneal liposarcoma. TCRdb re-analysed the PCR reads in MiXCR, keeping a single row per CDR3 protein. The table has about 4,300 distinct CDR3 sequences, 35% to 45% seen once. The CDR3 totals 15 residues. Germline lookup yields CDR1 SGHNT and CDR2 YENEEA. Sequencing input: tumor tissue. The V gene is TRBV11-3, the J gene TRBJ2-1, with 11 bases fitting TRBD2. The DNA end is more similar to TRBJ2-7, so the J call may be wrong. This TCR was sampled from a male donor with retroperitoneal liposarcoma. CDR3 nucleotide sequence: TGTGCCAGCAGCTTAACTAGCGGGAGATCCTACGAGCAGTACTTC. Translating it yields CASSLTSGRSYEQYF.